This T cell receptor (beta chain) appears in the sequencing data of a study of T cell changes during pregnancy in multiple sclerosis. Assay: immunoSEQ multiplex PCR; the TCRdb copy retains only in-frame clones and omits some. This table has 65,000 to 85,000 clones, 85% to 95% appearing once. V was pared by 3 bases and J by 3 bases, with 14 bases between. The CDR3 consists of 15 residues. The germline CDR1 and CDR2 sequences are SGHDN and FVKESK. The origin of this receptor is a female donor in good health, enrolled as a control in a pregnancy study. The V and J genes are TRBV14 and TRBJ2-5; D is possibly TRBD2 (6 bases). The sample in question was peripheral blood, obtained in the second trimester of pregnancy. CDR3 in DNA: TGTGCCAGCAGCCACTGGGACGGCGGGGAAGAGACCCAGTACTTC. Protein product: CASSHWDGGEETQYF.